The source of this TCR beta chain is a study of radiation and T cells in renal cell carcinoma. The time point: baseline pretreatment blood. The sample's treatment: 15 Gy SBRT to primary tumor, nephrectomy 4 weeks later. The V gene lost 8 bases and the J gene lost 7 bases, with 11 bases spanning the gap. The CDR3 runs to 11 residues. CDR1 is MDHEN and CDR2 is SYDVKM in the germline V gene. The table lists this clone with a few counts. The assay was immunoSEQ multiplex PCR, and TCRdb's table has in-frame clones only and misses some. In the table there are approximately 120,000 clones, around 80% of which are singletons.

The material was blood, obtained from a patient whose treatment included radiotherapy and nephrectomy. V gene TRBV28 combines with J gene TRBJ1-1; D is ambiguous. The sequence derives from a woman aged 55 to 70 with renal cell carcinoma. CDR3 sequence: CASGQALEAFF. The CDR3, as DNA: TGTGCCAGCGGTCAGGCCCTTGAAGCTTTCTTT.